This TCR beta chain was recorded in a study of blood T cells in healthy people across ages. Germline CDR1 and CDR2: SNHLY and FYNNEI. Trimming removed 8 bases at V and 3 bases at J, with 13 bases between. This CDR3 has 13 amino acids. A second PCR, run for about 7 to 11 cycles, used a sample-barcoded 5' primer plus a J-beta primer mix. In TCRdb, the 5' RACE reads were re-called with MiXCR into one record per CDR3 protein. Among approximately 780,000 distinct CDR3 sequences listed, roughly 25% were seen once. The sample was also linked to a second study, of T cells of mothers and their children.

The TCR comes from a boy aged 5-17 years in good health. J is TRBJ1-2 and V is TRBV2; no reliable D call. Sequenced sample: blood. The CDR3 here is CASLLREDYGYTF. In nucleotides, the CDR3 is TGTGCCAGCTTGCTCCGGGAAGACTATGGCTACACCTTC.